The 28 T cell receptor beta chains given below trace back to one sample, sequenced in a study of read filtering for tumor transcriptome and immune sequencing (dated by TCRdb to the early 2020s). The sequencer listed for this sample is Illumina HiSeq 4000. The Immunoverse kit was used to build TCR libraries from 400 ng RNA, with molecular barcoded adaptors covering alpha/delta and beta/gamma chains. TCRdb trimmed public reads at Q25 via fastp, called clones via MiXCR and kept in-frame beta chains. Rows are combined by CDR3 protein, so each entry shows the most common genes and DNA. This sample gives 35,000 to 40,000 distinct CDR3 sequences in total; roughly an eighth of them show up just once. The ten largest clones add up to roughly 35% of the sample. Sequencing input: a population of CD138-negative cells sorted from bone marrow. This specimen's cell subset or site label, interpreted: bone marrow mononuclear cells depleted of CD138+ plasma/myeloma cells by negative magnetic selection. Receptors originate from a donor aged 40 or over with multiple myeloma.

This clonotype was detected ten times or more. The chain couples TRBV29-1 to TRBJ2-7; TRBD2 matches at 11 bases. Per germline, CDR1 SQVTM and CDR2 ANQGSEA. CDR3 size: 14 residues. V trimming: 3 bases; J trimming: 9 bases; junction bases outside the gene matches: 10. CDR3 coding DNA: TGCAGCGTTGACACGACTAGCGGGGCCGCTCGGCAGTACTTC. Protein product: CSVDTTSGAARQYF.

This clonotype has at least ten counts. The chain is built from TRBV6-2 or TRBV6-3 and TRBJ2-5; no definite D call. Trimming shortened V by 0 bases and J by 5 bases, and 10 bases separated the two germline ends. The V gene's germline CDR1 is MNHEY and CDR2 SVGEGT. The CDR3 has 14 amino acids. As DNA, the CDR3 is TGTGCCAGCAGTTACTCCTCTCTGGAGGAGACCCAGTACTTC. Its translation is CASSYSSLEETQYF.

This clonotype was counted ten times or more. The chain joins TRBV7-2 to TRBJ2-7, with 8 positions matching TRBD2. V shed 3 bases, J shed 7 bases, and the junction held 11 bases outside the gene matches. Germline V gives CDR1 SGHTA, CDR2 FQGNSA. The CDR3 is made up of 15 amino acids. DNA of the CDR3: TGTGCCAGCAGCTTGCTTGGCACTAGCGGAGGGGAGCAGTACTTC. Its protein product is CASSLLGTSGGEQYF. The full variable domain, in which reference TRBV7-2 and TRBJ2-7 provide the parts outside the CDR3, is GAGVSQSPSNKVTEKGKDVELRCDPISGHTALYWYRQSLGQGLEFLIYFQGNSAPDKSGLPSDRFSAERTGGSVSTLTIQRTQQEDSAVYLCASSLLGTSGGEQYFGPGTRLTVT.

This clonotype was found a few times. The V call is TRBV11-3, the J call TRBJ1-5; perhaps TRBD1 as D (5 bases). Germline assignment: CDR1 SGHNT and CDR2 YENEEA. Trimming left V 4 bases short and J 2 bases short, with 15 bases between. CDR3 length: 16 amino acids. CDR3 sequence reads: CASSYRGASGNQPQHF. The CDR3 DNA reads TGTGCCAGCAGCTATCGCGGGGCGAGTGGCAATCAGCCCCAGCATTTT.

This clonotype has more than one count but fewer than ten. Possible read error: a much larger clone is one base away. Likely a read error: the CDR3 ends without its conserved phenylalanine or tryptophan. V and J are TRBV7-8 and TRBJ2-7, with TRBD2 as a possible D gene (7 bases). CDR1 and CDR2 (germline): SGHVS, FQNEAQ. The CDR3 loop spans 12 amino acids. V was pared by 8 bases and J by 1 base, with 9 bases between. In DNA form, the CDR3 reads TGTGCCAGCGGGGGGGCGTCCTACGAGCAGTACCTC. Encoded protein: CASGGASYEQYL.

The table lists this clonotype with many counts. The chain has TRBV7-2 and TRBJ2-5; D might be TRBD2 (6 bases). In germline, CDR1 is SGHTA, CDR2 FQGNSA. This CDR3 has 15 amino acids. V lost 5 bases, J lost 2 bases, and 15 bases lay in between. CDR3 residues: CASSGGGKSQETQYF. CDR3 DNA sequence: TGTGCCAGCAGCGGGGGAGGCAAATCACAAGAGACCCAGTACTTC.

The sample holds many counts of this clonotype. The V gene is TRBV20-1, the J gene TRBJ2-3, with 11 bases aligning to TRBD2. This CDR3 comprises 14 residues. The V gene end was trimmed by 0 bases and the J gene end by 6 bases; junction bases not matched to a gene: 2. CDR1 is DFQATT, CDR2 SNEGSKA, per germline (reference sequence). The CDR3 reads CSARDGLAGDTQYF. The CDR3 coding sequence is TGCAGTGCTAGAGATGGACTAGCGGGCGATACGCAGTATTTT.

In regard to this clonotype: This may stem from a read error, because a much larger clone lies one nucleotide away. The V and J genes are TRBV20-1 and TRBJ1-5; D uncertain. Germline V gene data show CDR1 as DFQATT and CDR2 as SNEGSKA (reference sequence). Trimming shortened V by 1 base and J by 5 bases, and 6 bases separated the two germline ends. CDR3 length equals 12 residues. CDR3 amino acids: CSARGAYQPQHF. The CDR3 nucleotides read TGCAGTGCTAGAGGCGCCTATCAGCCCCAGCATTTT.

This clonotype was seen ten or more times. The chain uses TRBV4-1 and TRBJ1-3; no firm D call. The CDR3 is made up of 13 amino acids. Trimming removed 2 bases from V and 4 bases from J, with 6 bases in between. CDR1 and CDR2 (germline): MGHRA, YSYEKL. CDR3 region: CASSQTRGNTIYF. CDR3 nucleotides: TGCGCCAGCAGCCAAACAAGGGGAAACACCATATATTTT.

The table lists this clonotype with many counts. The chain combines TRBV20-1 with TRBJ1-2; 12 bases line up with TRBD1. The CDR3 runs to 17 residues. Per germline, CDR1 DFQATT and CDR2 SNEGSKA (reference sequence). The V segment lost 5 bases and the J segment 2 bases; nucleotides outside the gene matches: 12. The CDR3 reads CSAFNRDRGPLNYGYTF. Here the CDR3 DNA reads TGCAGTGCTTTTAACCGGGACAGGGGGCCTTTGAACTATGGCTACACCTTC.

This clonotype came up many times. The rearrangement uses TRBV12-3 or TRBV12-4 and TRBJ2-2; 9 nucleotides agree with TRBD1. CDR3 length: 14 residues. V shed 9 bases and J 6 bases; nucleotides not matched to a gene: 8. CDR3 sequence (DNA): TGTGCCAGTACCGGGACAGGGTTGGCCGGGGAGCTGTTTTTT. Its translation is CASTGTGLAGELFF.

This clonotype was observed many times. This chain joins TRBV9 and TRBJ2-3; D not resolved. The CDR3 is 13 residues long. CDR1 is SGDLS and CDR2 is YYNGEE in the germline V gene. V gave up 0 bases and J gave up 4 bases, with 6 bases separating them. The CDR3 sequence is CASSVGRADTQYF. The CDR3 DNA follows: TGTGCCAGCAGCGTAGGTCGAGCAGATACGCAGTATTTT.

This clonotype was seen many times. V gene TRBV12-5 combines with J gene TRBJ1-1; 9 bases are shared with TRBD1. CDR1 and CDR2 (germline): LGHNT, FRNRAP. J was trimmed by 4 bases and V by 5 bases; bases with no gene match: 2. The CDR3 has 13 residues. The CDR3 nucleotides read TGTGCTAGTGGTCTGACAGGGGGCACTGAAGCTTTCTTT. It encodes CASGLTGGTEAFF. The full variable domain, in which reference TRBV12-5 and TRBJ1-1 provide the parts outside the CDR3, is DARVTQTPRHKVTEMGQEVTMRCQPILGHNTVFWYRQTMMQGLELLAYFRNRAPLDDSGMPKDRFSAEMPDATLATLKIQPSEPRDSAVYFCASGLTGGTEAFFGQGTRLTVV.

This clonotype was counted many times. V and J are TRBV20-1 and TRBJ2-1; TRBD2 matches at 8 bases. The CDR3 is 13 amino acids. The germline V gene encodes CDR1 DFQATT and CDR2 SNEGSKA (reference sequence). With 4 bases clipped from V and 4 bases from J, the junction kept 3 bases outside the gene matches. CDR3 bases: TGCAGTGCTAAACTAGCGGTTTACAATGAGCAGTTCTTC. Its protein is CSAKLAVYNEQFF.

Only a few counts were recorded for this clonotype. The V gene is TRBV6-5, the J gene TRBJ2-2; 9 bases fit TRBD2. Germline lookup yields CDR1 MNHEY and CDR2 SVGAGI. V dropped 2 bases and J dropped 4; count of bases not matched to a gene: 14. The CDR3 extends over 19 amino acids. The CDR3: CASSYAGMFSGSGTGELFF. CDR3 nucleotide sequence: TGTGCCAGCAGTTACGCGGGGATGTTTAGCGGGAGCGGCACCGGGGAGCTGTTTTTT.

This clonotype was recorded a few times. The V and J genes are TRBV5-1 and TRBJ1-1; D call uncertain. V was cut by 4 bases and J by 5 bases, with 12 bases left in between. CDR1 is SGHRS and CDR2 is YFSETQ in the germline V gene. The CDR3 is 13 amino acids. The CDR3 spells CASSPHSATEAFF. CDR3 bases: TGCGCCAGCAGCCCCCATTCAGCAACTGAAGCTTTCTTT.

Ten or more counts support this clonotype. This rearrangement joins TRBV20-1 to TRBJ1-5; 7 bases are shared with TRBD1. In germline, CDR1 is DFQATT, CDR2 SNEGSKA (reference sequence). CDR3 length: 15 residues. V lost 1 base to trimming and J lost 3 bases; unmatched junction nucleotides: 6. CDR3 loop: CSARAMDRPNQPQHF. The CDR3 bases are TGCAGTGCTAGAGCCATGGACAGGCCCAATCAGCCCCAGCATTTT.

This clonotype has a count of ten or more. This chain connects TRBV18 to TRBJ2-7, with D perhaps TRBD1 (6 bases). Trimming shortened V by 6 bases and J by 6 bases, and 18 bases separated the two germline ends. The CDR3 is made up of 14 amino acids. Germline V lookup: CDR1 KGHSH, CDR2 LQKENI. The CDR3 is CASSLSPGDGEQYF. The CDR3 DNA reads as TGTGCCAGCTCCCTCAGCCCAGGGGATGGCGAGCAGTACTTC.

This clonotype has a count of ten or more. The CDR3, as DNA: TGTGCCAGCAGCCACGGCCGGCGGACTGAAGCTTTCTTT. Translation gives CASSHGRRTEAFF. The chain links TRBV12-3 or TRBV12-4 to TRBJ1-1; D not certain. The CDR3 extends over 13 amino acids. V lost 6 bases and J 5 bases, leaving 13 bases between the germline ends.

This clonotype was observed a handful of times. This may be a read error, as it is one base from a much larger clone. This is likely a read error, given that the CDR3 carries no conserved phenylalanine or tryptophan at its end. The genes are TRBV20-1 and TRBJ1-5; D not certain. The CDR3 runs to 13 residues. V was cut by 3 bases and J by 7 bases, with 13 bases left in between. The germline gives CDR1 DFQATT, CDR2 SNEGSKA (reference sequence). CDR3 amino acids: CSASNGVGQPQHL. The CDR3 nucleotides read TGCAGTGCTAGTAACGGGGTCGGGCAGCCCCAGCATCTT.

Only a few counts were recorded for this clonotype. The DNA for the CDR3 is TGTGCCAGCAGCTCGGGACAGGGGACCTACGAGCAGTACTTC. Amino acids: CASSSGQGTYEQYF. The chain combines TRBV11-2 with TRBJ2-7; 10 bases match TRBD1. Looked up from germline, CDR1 is SGHAT and CDR2 is FQNNGV. The V segment lost 4 bases and the J segment 2 bases; nucleotides outside the gene matches: 2. The CDR3 has 14 amino acids.

This clonotype was seen many times. The chain joins TRBV29-1 to TRBJ2-1; TRBD2 is a possible D gene (5 bases). Germline V CDR1 and CDR2: SQVTM, ANQGSEA. The CDR3 length is 11 residues. Trimming took 7 bases from V and 4 from J, leaving 8 bases between them. The CDR3 bases are TGCAGCGGAGGACTGTACAATGAGCAGTTCTTC. The encoded protein is CSGGLYNEQFF.

At least ten counts were recorded for this clonotype. V is TRBV5-6 and J is TRBJ2-3, with 9 positions matching TRBD1. Per the germline V gene, CDR1 is SGHDT and CDR2 is YYEEEE. This CDR3 has 15 residues. V trimming: 0 bases; J trimming: 4 bases; junction bases outside the gene matches: 3. CDR3: CASSLVGQGSDTQYF. The CDR3 region has the DNA TGTGCCAGCAGCTTGGTGGGACAGGGTTCAGATACGCAGTATTTT.

The DNA of the CDR3 is TGTGCCAGCGGCAATGGAGACGCGAGCAATCAGCCCCAGCATTTT. It is translated as CASGNGDASNQPQHF. The gene calls are TRBV21-1 and TRBJ1-5. TRBV21-1 represents a pseudogene. CDR3 length equals 15 residues.

This clonotype was detected many times. The chain couples TRBV4-1 to TRBJ2-1, with D perhaps matching TRBD2 (5 bases). Trimming pared 4 bases from V and 5 bases from J, leaving 15 bases between. The CDR3 length is 15 residues. Germline V CDR1 and CDR2: MGHRA, YSYEKL. CDR3 bases: TGCGCCAGCAGCCTTGTAATGGCGACTAACAATGAGCAGTTCTTC. It specifies CASSLVMATNNEQFF.

This clonotype was detected many times. This sequence joins TRBV6-2 or TRBV6-3 and TRBJ1-5, with D possibly TRBD1 on 5 matching bases. CDR3 length: 14 amino acids. Between the trimmed V and J ends, which lost 2 bases and 3 bases, there was a span of 8 bases. The germline gives CDR1 MNHEY, CDR2 SVGEGT. As DNA, the CDR3 is TGTGCCAGCAGTTACGGGGGAGCCAATCAGCCCCAGCATTTT. It translates to CASSYGGANQPQHF.

There are many counts of this clonotype. The chain recombines TRBV7-2 with TRBJ1-5; the D is unclear. The length of the CDR3 is 15 residues. Trimming removed 5 bases at V and 7 bases at J, with 18 bases between. Germline-derived CDR1 and CDR2 are SGHTA and FQGNSA. The CDR3 is CASSTGNLLGQPQHF. The CDR3 DNA reads TGTGCCAGCAGCACTGGCAATCTCTTGGGCCAGCCCCAGCATTTT.

This clonotype turned up a few times. This may arise from a read error, as a much more abundant clone is one base away. The rearrangement joins TRBV28 to TRBJ2-4; D gene unclear. This CDR3 is 13 amino acids long. The germline CDR1 and CDR2 sequences are MDHEN and SYDVKM. The CDR3 DNA sequence: TGTGCCAGCAAGACCGGCCGTAAAAACATTCAGCACTTC. Encoded protein: CASKTGRKNIQHF.